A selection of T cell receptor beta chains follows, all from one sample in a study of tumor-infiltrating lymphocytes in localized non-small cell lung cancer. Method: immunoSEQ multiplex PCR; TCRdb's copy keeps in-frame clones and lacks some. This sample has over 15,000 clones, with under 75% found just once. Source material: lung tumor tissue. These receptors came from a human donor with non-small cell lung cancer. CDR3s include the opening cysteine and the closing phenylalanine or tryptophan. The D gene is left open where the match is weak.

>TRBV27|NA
CASRQGRNTEAFF
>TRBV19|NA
CASTSDGKVSDTQYF
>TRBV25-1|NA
CASSWTDGELFF
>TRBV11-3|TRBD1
CASSQKYRQGKSQPQHF
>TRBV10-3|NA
CAIKAREAGELFF
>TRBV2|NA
CASSSEMNTEAFF
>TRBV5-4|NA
CASSSGQFTDTQYF
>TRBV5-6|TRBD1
CASSLEGTGMVNEQFF
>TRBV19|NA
CASSVDGFSGNTIYF
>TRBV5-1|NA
CASSSDSATYEQYF
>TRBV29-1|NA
CSVEGRGILPYNEQFF
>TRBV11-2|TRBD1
CASSPPGQGSYEQYF
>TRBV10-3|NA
CAISESRVRDSTTYEQYF
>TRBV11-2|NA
CASSFNLRTTYEQYF
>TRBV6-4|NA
CASSEVGGLGEAFF
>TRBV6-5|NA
CASSPQGGKQPQHF
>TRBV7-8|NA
CASSLYGAGTSGANVLTF
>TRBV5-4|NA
CASSTDGYEQYF
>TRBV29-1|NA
CSVARDGNEQFF
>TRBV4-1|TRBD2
CASSQDKSLSGTYNEQFF